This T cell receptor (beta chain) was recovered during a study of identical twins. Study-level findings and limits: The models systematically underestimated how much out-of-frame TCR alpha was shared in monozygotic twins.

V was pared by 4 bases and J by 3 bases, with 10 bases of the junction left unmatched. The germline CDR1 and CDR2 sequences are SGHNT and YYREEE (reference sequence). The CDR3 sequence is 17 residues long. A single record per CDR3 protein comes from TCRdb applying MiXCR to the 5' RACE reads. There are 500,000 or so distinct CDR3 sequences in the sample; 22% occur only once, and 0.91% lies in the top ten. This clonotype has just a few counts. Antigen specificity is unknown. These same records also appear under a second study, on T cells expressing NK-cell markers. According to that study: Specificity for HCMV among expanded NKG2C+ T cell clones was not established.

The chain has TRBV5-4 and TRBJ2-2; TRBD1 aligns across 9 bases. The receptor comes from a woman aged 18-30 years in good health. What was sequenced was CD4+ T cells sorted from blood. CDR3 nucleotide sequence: TGTGCCAGCAGCCCTGGCCCGGGACAGGGCTACACCGGGGAGCTGTTTTTT. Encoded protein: CASSPGPGQGYTGELFF.